The next 21 T cell receptor beta chains were all read from a single sample in a study of neurological immune-mediated disorders. TCRdb re-called the 5' RACE reads with MiXCR, one entry per CDR3 protein. The profile shows about 65,000 distinct CDR3 sequences, 4.1% of them singletons. The sample was PBMCs. The origin of the receptors is a man aged 50-59 years with multiple sclerosis.

This clonotype came up a few times. This rearrangement joins TRBV7-2 to TRBJ2-1; possibly TRBD2 for D (5 bases). CDR1 and CDR2 (germline): SGHTA, FQGNSA. Trimming took 7 bases from V and 0 from J, leaving 13 bases between them. The CDR3 covers 15 residues. This CDR3 reads CASTLGSYSYNEQFF. CDR3 sequence (DNA): TGTGCCAGCACCCTGGGGAGCTACTCCTACAATGAGCAGTTCTTC.

This clonotype has only a few counts. A much larger clonotype is one base distant, so this may be a read error. This chain links TRBV18 with TRBJ2-3, with D uncertain. The CDR3 loop spans 11 amino acids. Germline values: CDR1 KGHSH, CDR2 LQKENI. V was clipped by 5 bases and J by 6 bases, with 6 bases between them. The CDR3 sequence is CASSTFDTQYF. CDR3 sequence (DNA): TGTGCCAGCTCAACCTTCGATACGCAGTATTTT.

V usage is TRBV20-1 and J usage is TRBJ2-1; 11 bases agree with TRBD2. Trimming took 0 bases from V and 5 from J; bases not matched to a gene: 6. CDR1 is DFQATT and CDR2 is SNEGSKA in the germline V gene (reference sequence). The CDR3 totals 16 residues. The CDR3 region has the DNA TGCAGTGCTAGAGACCCTAGCGGGGGGACCCACAATGAGCAGTTCTTC. Its protein is CSARDPSGGTHNEQFF.

Ten or more counts support this clonotype. The chain employs TRBV6-5 and TRBJ2-5, with a tentative D call TRBD1 (6 bases). Germline values: CDR1 MNHEY, CDR2 SVGAGI. Trimming pared 6 bases from V and 4 bases from J, leaving 12 bases between. The CDR3 is 13 amino acids. The CDR3 spells CASRSDSTETQYF. As DNA, the CDR3 is TGTGCCAGCAGATCGGACAGTACAGAGACCCAGTACTTC.

This clonotype was seen at least ten times. The chain carries TRBV5-1 and TRBJ1-1, with D perhaps TRBD1 (5 bases). Germline CDR1 is SGHRS and CDR2 is YFSETQ. The CDR3 has 15 amino acids. The V end was cut by 1 base, the J end by 3 bases, with 13 bases between. The CDR3: CASSLLAREDTEAFF. As DNA, the CDR3 is TGCGCCAGCAGCTTGTTGGCCAGGGAGGACACTGAAGCTTTCTTT.

At least ten counts were recorded for this clonotype. The genes are TRBV12-3 or TRBV12-4 and TRBJ2-5; D ambiguous. V gave up 7 bases and J gave up 2 bases, with 14 bases separating them. There are 14 residues in the CDR3. CDR3 residues: CASTPRGVQETQYF. CDR3 sequence (DNA): TGTGCCAGCACCCCACGTGGGGTGCAAGAGACCCAGTACTTC.

This clonotype was observed at least ten times. The rearrangement joins TRBV5-1 to TRBJ2-7; 9 nucleotides line up with TRBD1. Germline V gene lookup returns CDR1 SGHRS and CDR2 YFSETQ. The CDR3 sequence is 14 residues long. Germline trimming cut 4 bases from V and 5 bases from J; bases unmatched to any gene: 7. CDR3: CASSQGQGLDEQYF. The CDR3 bases are TGCGCCAGCAGCCAGGGACAGGGTCTGGACGAGCAGTACTTC.

This clonotype was detected ten times or more. This chain uses TRBV20-1 with TRBJ2-5, with 8 bases matching TRBD2. Germline CDR1 and CDR2: DFQATT and SNEGSKA (reference sequence). With 5 bases clipped from V and 5 bases from J, the junction kept 16 bases outside the gene matches. CDR3 length: 16 amino acids. DNA of the CDR3: TGCAGTGCTTCTTCGCCCGGGACTAGGAGCTTGGAGACCCAGTACTTC. Translation gives CSASSPGTRSLETQYF.

This clonotype was observed many times. The rearrangement links TRBV7-9 to TRBJ2-1; D ambiguous. From germline, CDR1 is SEHNR and CDR2 FQNEAQ (reference sequence). The CDR3 has 14 residues. V lost 0 bases and J lost 7, with 10 bases in between. DNA of the CDR3: TGTGCCAGCAGCTTAGCCAGTCTTCTTAATGAGCAGTTCTTC. It codes for CASSLASLLNEQFF.

This clonotype was detected ten times or more. V usage is TRBV6-5 and J usage is TRBJ1-2; D may be TRBD1 (6 bases). The V end lost 6 bases, the J end lost 5 bases, and 16 bases lay between the germline ends. Germline V lookup: CDR1 MNHEY, CDR2 SVGAGI. The CDR3 has 14 residues. The DNA for the CDR3 is TGTGCCAGCAGGGTTCCGGGCAGGGGATATGGCTACACCTTC. Protein: CASRVPGRGYGYTF.

About this clonotype: This sequence may be a read error, since a much larger clone differs from it by one base. The chain uses TRBV20-1 and TRBJ1-4, with D perhaps matching TRBD1 (6 bases). The V gene lost 2 bases and the J gene lost 1 base, with 11 bases spanning the gap. Germline V gene data show CDR1 as DFQATT and CDR2 as SNEGSKA (reference sequence). The CDR3 extends over 15 amino acids. CDR3 region: CSARLPGQTNEKLFF. The CDR3 DNA is TGCAGTGCTAGACTCCCGGGACAAACTAATGAAAAACTGTTTTTT.

This clonotype was counted a few times. The chain couples TRBV20-1 to TRBJ1-1, with D unresolved. V lost 0 bases and J 3 bases, leaving 14 bases between the germline ends. Germline assignment: CDR1 DFQATT and CDR2 SNEGSKA (reference sequence). This CDR3 contains 15 residues. CDR3 DNA: TGCAGTGCTAGAGATACGAGCGTAAGCCACACTGAAGCTTTCTTT. Translating it yields CSARDTSVSHTEAFF.

This clonotype came up many times. V usage is TRBV5-1 and J usage is TRBJ2-3; 7 positions match TRBD1. The CDR3 is 14 amino acids. The germline V gene has CDR1 SGHRS and CDR2 YFSETQ. V lost 4 bases, J lost 2 bases, and 4 bases stayed unmatched. The CDR3, as DNA: TGCGCCAGCAGCCGGGGACAGTACACAGATACGCAGTATTTT. Its translation is CASSRGQYTDTQYF.

This clonotype was detected only a few times. V gene TRBV9 combines with J gene TRBJ2-3, with 11 bases fitting TRBD1. Germline-derived CDR1 and CDR2 are SGDLS and YYNGEE. After removal of 0 bases from V and 2 bases from J, the junction contained 2 bases not matched to a gene. The CDR3 has 16 residues. The CDR3 region has the DNA TGTGCCAGCAGCGTAGCGGGACAGGGGGTCACAGATACGCAGTATTTT. It is translated as CASSVAGQGVTDTQYF.

This clonotype was detected a few times. This sequence may be a read error, since a much larger clone differs from it by one base. V usage is TRBV5-6 and J usage is TRBJ1-1; D is uncertain. Deletions cut 0 bases from V and 0 bases from J, with 9 bases between. Germline CDR1 reads SGHDT; CDR2 reads YYEEEE. The CDR3 covers 15 residues. CDR3 in amino acids: CASSLAGRVNTEAFF. The CDR3 nucleotides are TGTGCCAGCAGCTTGGCCGGCAGAGTGAACACTGAAGCTTTCTTT.

This clonotype was detected ten times or more. The genes are TRBV20-1 and TRBJ2-3, with TRBD2 matching over 10 bases. There are 17 residues in the CDR3. V trimming: 1 base; J trimming: 1 base; junction bases outside the gene matches: 8. The germline gives CDR1 DFQATT, CDR2 SNEGSKA (reference sequence). Here the CDR3 DNA reads TGCAGTGCTAGAGCTCCTGGTAGCGGGGGGCGCACAGATACGCAGTATTTT. As protein: CSARAPGSGGRTDTQYF.

This clonotype was counted many times. The chain is built from TRBV5-5 and TRBJ2-3; no clear D gene. From germline, CDR1 is SGHKS and CDR2 YYEKEE (reference sequence). There are 14 residues in the CDR3. Trimming shortened V by 4 bases and J by 0 bases, and 9 bases separated the two germline ends. In nucleotides, the CDR3 is TGTGCCAGCAGCCCCCAGTGGAGCACAGATACGCAGTATTTT. Translating gives CASSPQWSTDTQYF.

This clonotype was seen ten or more times. The chain couples TRBV18 to TRBJ1-1; maybe TRBD1 (5 bases). CDR3 length: 14 residues. Germline assignment: CDR1 KGHSH and CDR2 LQKENI. With 1 base removed from V and 3 bases from J, the gap between germline ends came to 9 bases. CDR3 in amino acids: CASSPQGQDTEAFF. The CDR3 coding sequence is TGTGCCAGCTCACCACAGGGGCAGGACACTGAAGCTTTCTTT.

This clonotype was recorded at least ten times. The chain carries TRBV5-1 and TRBJ2-5; 7 bases align to TRBD1. Germline V CDR1 and CDR2: SGHRS, YFSETQ. The CDR3 loop spans 16 amino acids. V dropped 4 bases and J dropped 5; count of bases not matched to a gene: 14. This CDR3 is CASSTGDRPTGETQYF. CDR3 coding DNA: TGCGCCAGCAGCACCGGGGACAGACCCACCGGGGAGACCCAGTACTTC. Filled out from reference TRBV5-1 and TRBJ2-5, the complete variable domain reads KAGVTQTPRYLIKTRGQQVTLSCSPISGHRSVSWYQQTPGQGLQFLFEYFSETQRNKGNFPGRFSGRQFSNSRSEMNVSTLELGDSALYLCASSTGDRPTGETQYFGPGTRLLVL.

This clonotype has ten or more counts. V and J are TRBV7-6 and TRBJ2-6; D unclear. Germline V gene sequence: CDR1 SGHVS, CDR2 FNYEAQ. This CDR3 region has 15 residues. Trimming left V 5 bases short and J 1 base short, with 9 bases between. CDR3 in amino acids: CASSTASSGANVLTF. The CDR3 bases are TGTGCCAGCAGCACTGCCTCTTCTGGGGCCAACGTCCTGACTTTC.

This clonotype was recorded at least ten times. The chain links TRBV12-3 or TRBV12-4 to TRBJ2-1; the D call may be TRBD1 or TRBD2 (6 bases each). V was cut by 5 bases and J by 6 bases, with 14 bases left in between. This CDR3 region has 14 residues. The CDR3 DNA reads as TGTGCCAGCAGTCCGCCTGGAGGGGGCAATGAGCAGTTCTTC. Protein: CASSPPGGGNEQFF.